This TCR beta chain derives from a study of T cells in Graves' hyperthyroidism and ophthalmopathy. The CDR3 regions of TCR beta were amplified from RNA transcripts. Carried out on the TCR CDR3, a first-round RT-PCR used the HTBI primer set. TCRdb analysed the multiplex PCR reads with MiXCR anew, one entry per CDR3 protein. The profile shows 550,000 to 850,000 distinct CDR3 sequences, around 19% of them singletons. This clonotype was seen many times. V was pared by 4 bases and J by 8 bases, with 7 bases of the junction left unmatched. The V gene's germline CDR1 is SGHAT and CDR2 FQNNGV. The CDR3 consists of 16 residues.

The sequenced sample consisted of blood. The origin of this receptor is a woman aged 50 to 60 with Graves' hyperthyroidism that later progressed to Graves' ophthalmopathy. V and J are TRBV11-2 and TRBJ2-1, with 14 bases lining up with TRBD2. Here the CDR3 reads CASSSRLAGGPYEQFF. CDR3 bases: TGTGCCAGCAGCTCAAGACTAGCGGGGGGGCCTTATGAGCAGTTCTTC.